This record looks at one T cell receptor beta chain sequence and its context. Original methodology: Reference gene primer amplification gave nucleated cell count estimates. The assay was immunoSEQ multiplex PCR, and TCRdb's table has in-frame clones only and misses some. The DNA gave D and trimming, while V, J and clone size come from that table. The profile shows hundreds of thousands of clones, 89% of them singletons. The data originate from a study of blood T cell repertoires in COVID-19. This CDR3 region has 16 residues. This chain uses TRBV21-1 with TRBJ1-5; TRBD1 was called by the table and not checked on the DNA. TRBV21-1 represents a pseudogene. What was sequenced was peripheral blood. The receptor's source is a man between 18 and 35 years old with COVID-19, enrolled during active disease. CDR3 residues: CASSNVGRGDTQPQHF. CDR3 nucleotide sequence: TGTGCCAGCAGCAATGTTGGCAGGGGCGATACTCAGCCCCAGCATTTT.